These T cell receptor beta chains were read from a single sample in a study of blood T cell repertoires in COVID-19. TCRdb's copy holds only in-frame clones and misses some; the assay was immunoSEQ multiplex PCR. The table includes 200,000 to 250,000 clones, roughly 88% detected once. The specimen sequenced was peripheral blood. The receptor set was obtained from a woman in her 30s with COVID-19, enrolled during active disease. Each CDR3 is given with its conserved first and last residue. Each record gives: V gene, CDR3 protein.

>TRBV4-1
CASSLSSSAGELFF
>TRBV9
CASSKNPGQGNTNEKLFF
>TRBV3-1/TRBV3-2
CASSQATSTYEQYF
>TRBV12-3/TRBV12-4
CASSYGQLYGYTF
>TRBV5-1
CASSLEERGAYNEQFF
>TRBV4-1
CASSREGRGGLDTQYF
>TRBV5-1
CASSLVAQETQYF
>TRBV11-2
CASSLDGTGNYGYTF
>TRBV29-1
CSAHAQGRNTEAFF
>TRBV6-5
CASRSGQYTEAFF
>TRBV20-1
CSASASGTSGLEGGELFF
>TRBV11-2
CASSSTIGDSPLHF
>TRBV6-2/TRBV6-3
CASSYSVGVIPDTQYF
>TRBV4-1
CASSPGFTYEQYF
>TRBV3-1/TRBV3-2
CASSRRDRASPLHF
>TRBV19
CASSIGQGVSNQPQHF
>TRBV19
CASSIRGAPGAKNIQYF
>TRBV6-5
CASRSPGNYGYTF
>TRBV19
CASSTRQGVSNQPQHF
>TRBV25-1
CASSELTSTGELFF
>TRBV9
CASSVRPGTGDQETQYF
>TRBV28
CASSLQGISSPLHF
>TRBV5-4
CASSVGGLAGRNEQFF
>TRBV7-8
CASTGVGWGPISNQPQHF
>TRBV10-3
CAISESSGEKRAFF
>TRBV6-2/TRBV6-3
CASSYSQDREYLETQYF
>TRBV7-2
CASSLKSTYEQYF
>TRBV6-5
CASSHRGAGQFF
>TRBV10-3
CASQGQGVLEQYF
>TRBV6-6
CASSYLASDTQYF
>TRBV10-3
CAISEFSGETQYF
>TRBV21-1
CASSKGRWGSNTGELFF
>TRBV28
CASSSRGSSSYEQYF
>TRBV10-1
CATELQGAKNIQYF
>TRBV2
CASTRDRVGSYNSPLHF
>TRBV5-1
CASGISPGQGYSPLHF
>TRBV2
CASREGQLNEKLFF
>TRBV18
CASSPGERETQYF
>TRBV11-2
CASSLVEGQGARGYTF
>TRBV5-1
CASSLREQGVNYGYTF
>TRBV5-5
CASYPLPAGLTTNEKLFF
>TRBV4-1
CASSLRDGDNEQFF
>TRBV11-2
CASSSQSGGAVREQYF
>TRBV7-9
CASSQPLAPGELFF
>TRBV4-3
CASSQKAGNTGELFF
>TRBV27
CASRYSGSRRAYNEQFF
>TRBV2
CASRPGSGAGELFF
>TRBV10-3
CAISESVAGGVGDTQYF
>TRBV5-1
CASSLPPRYQPQHF
>TRBV19
CASSSLRTGNQPQHF
>TRBV7-9
CASSLVSGRDTGELFF